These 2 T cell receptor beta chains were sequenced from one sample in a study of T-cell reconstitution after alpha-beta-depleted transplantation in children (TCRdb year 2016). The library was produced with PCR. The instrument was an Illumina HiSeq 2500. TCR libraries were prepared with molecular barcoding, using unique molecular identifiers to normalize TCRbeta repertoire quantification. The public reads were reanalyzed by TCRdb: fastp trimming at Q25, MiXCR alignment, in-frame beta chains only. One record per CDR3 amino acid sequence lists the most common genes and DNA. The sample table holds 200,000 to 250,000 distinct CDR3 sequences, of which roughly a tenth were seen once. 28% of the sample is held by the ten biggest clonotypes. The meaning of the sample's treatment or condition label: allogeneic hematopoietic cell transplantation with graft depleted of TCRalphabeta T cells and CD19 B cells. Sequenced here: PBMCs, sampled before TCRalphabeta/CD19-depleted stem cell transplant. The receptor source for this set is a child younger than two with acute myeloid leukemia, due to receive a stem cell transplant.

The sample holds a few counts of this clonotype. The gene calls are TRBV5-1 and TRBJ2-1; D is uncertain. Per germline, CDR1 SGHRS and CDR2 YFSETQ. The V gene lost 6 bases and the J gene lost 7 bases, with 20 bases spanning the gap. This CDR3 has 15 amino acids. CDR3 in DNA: TGCGCCAGCACCCTTATATCCTATCCCACTAATGAGCAGTTCTTC. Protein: CASTLISYPTNEQFF.

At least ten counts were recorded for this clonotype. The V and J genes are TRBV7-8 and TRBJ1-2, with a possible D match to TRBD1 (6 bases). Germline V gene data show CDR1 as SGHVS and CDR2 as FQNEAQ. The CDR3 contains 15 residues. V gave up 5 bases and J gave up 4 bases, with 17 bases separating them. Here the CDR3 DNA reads TGTGCCAGCAGCCCCGCGCCTATGGACAGCTATGGCTACACCTTC. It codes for CASSPAPMDSYGYTF.